The 31 T cell receptor beta chains below all came from one sample that was sequenced in a study of low-dose radiotherapy and immunotherapy resistance in tumors. Specified time point: after trial treatment. Indicated treatment: LDRT plus nivolumab, ipilimumab, low-dose cyclophosphamide and aspirin (RACIN trial). Alpha- and beta-chain coverage of first-strand cDNA came from TRAV- and TRBV-specific primers. With a V-primer adapter and a constant-region primer, TCRs were amplified for roughly 18 PCR cycles. One entry per CDR3 protein, called by TCRdb with MiXCR from the reads. This sample has around 84,000 distinct CDR3 sequences; less than 20% occur once, and the top ten carry approximately 1.5%. The specimen comprised PBMCs, sampled after low-dose radiotherapy plus immunotherapy. These receptors all come from a male donor with prostate cancer.

In this sample, this clonotype turned up many times. V gene TRBV11-2 combines with J gene TRBJ2-7; possibly TRBD1 for D (6 bases). Looked up from germline, CDR1 is SGHAT and CDR2 is FQNNGV. Between the trimmed V and J ends, which lost 0 bases and 2 bases, there was a span of 8 bases. This CDR3 has 14 amino acids. CDR3 sequence reads: CASSLDSGAYEQYF. CDR3 in DNA: TGTGCCAGCAGCTTAGATTCAGGGGCCTACGAGCAGTACTTC.

This clonotype was picked up many times. The chain combines TRBV4-1 with TRBJ1-2; 8 nucleotides align to TRBD1. V was pared by 2 bases and J by 5 bases, with 7 bases of the junction left unmatched. The CDR3 loop spans 15 amino acids. Germline CDR1 is MGHRA and CDR2 is YSYEKL. The CDR3 nucleotides read TGCGCCAGCAGCCAAACCGGACAGGGAAAATATGGCTACACCTTC. This gives the protein CASSQTGQGKYGYTF.

This clonotype was observed at least ten times. The chain employs TRBV12-3 or TRBV12-4 and TRBJ1-5, with 8 positions matching TRBD1. The CDR3 is made up of 14 amino acids. The V and J ends lost 5 bases and 6 bases, in that order; junction bases with no gene match: 6. The CDR3 DNA follows: TGTGCCAGCAGTCCGACAGGGGCCAGTCAGCCCCAGCATTTT. Residues: CASSPTGASQPQHF.

The J gene is TRBJ2-5, the V gene TRBV7-9, with 8 bases matching TRBD1. V shed 5 bases, J shed 9 bases, and the junction held 11 bases outside the gene matches. There are 14 residues in the CDR3. Looked up from germline, CDR1 is SEHNR and CDR2 is FQNEAQ (reference sequence). CDR3: CASSTTGTGRAQYF. CDR3 in DNA: TGTGCCAGCAGCACCACCGGGACAGGTAGAGCCCAGTACTTC.

As regards this clonotype: A far bigger clonotype differs at one base, so this is likely a read error. This chain connects TRBV23-1 to TRBJ2-1; no reliable D call. TRBV23-1 carries the ORF label, with uncertain function. V lost 2 bases and J lost 10, with 21 bases in between. The CDR3 is made up of 16 amino acids. In DNA, the CDR3 is TGCGCCAGCAGTCAACGGTCCGGTGGGGATTCCTACGAGCAGTTCTTC. This translates into CASSQRSGGDSYEQFF.

This clonotype was seen ten or more times. V is TRBV20-1 and J is TRBJ2-1, with 7 bases aligning to TRBD1. Per the germline V gene, CDR1 is DFQATT and CDR2 is SNEGSKA (reference sequence). The length of the CDR3 is 17 residues. Germline trimming cut 3 bases from V and 8 bases from J; bases unmatched to any gene: 19. CDR3 loop: CSASGGVERTGSYEQFF. The CDR3 DNA reads as TGCAGTGCTAGTGGTGGAGTAGAGAGGACAGGATCCTATGAGCAGTTCTTC.

This clonotype was seen repeatedly, ten times or more. The chain recombines TRBV28 with TRBJ1-2; perhaps TRBD1 as D (5 bases). CDR3 length: 12 amino acids. Germline CDR1 and CDR2: MDHEN and SYDVKM. Trimming left V 5 bases short and J 7 bases short, with 11 bases between. CDR3: CASSTRDPGYTF. The CDR3 bases are TGTGCCAGCAGTACTCGGGACCCTGGCTACACCTTC.

With regard to this clonotype: A single base separates this from a much larger clone, so it may be a read error. This rearrangement joins TRBV19 to TRBJ2-3, with TRBD1 identical over 8 bases. The CDR3 loop spans 16 amino acids. The germline V gene encodes CDR1 LNHDA and CDR2 SQIVND (reference sequence). This chain's CDR3 is CDSSASQGAGTDTQYF. CDR3 nucleotide sequence: TGTGACAGTAGTGCGTCGCAGGGGGCAGGCACAGATACGCAGTATTTT.

The table lists this clonotype with many counts. The chain carries TRBV6-6 and TRBJ1-1, with D unclear. This CDR3 is built from 14 residues. Germline V CDR1 and CDR2: MNHNY, SVGAGI (reference sequence). V lost 0 bases, J lost 6 bases, and 11 bases lay in between. The CDR3 DNA reads TGTGCCAGCAGTTACTCGGAGGGAGGCGCTGAAGCTTTCTTT. Translated, it gives CASSYSEGGAEAFF.

This clonotype was seen repeatedly, ten times or more. This chain links TRBV4-2 with TRBJ2-2; possible D gene TRBD1, 6 bases. Germline V gene lookup returns CDR1 LGHNA and CDR2 YNFKEQ. Trimming took off 2 bases at V and 6 bases at J, with 13 bases between the two ends. The CDR3 sequence is 15 residues long. CDR3 in amino acids: CASSQLTGMPGELFF. In DNA, the CDR3 is TGTGCCAGCAGCCAACTCACAGGGATGCCCGGGGAGCTGTTTTTT.

This clonotype occurred many times. This chain links TRBV4-1 with TRBJ1-4; unclear D gene. CDR3 length: 16 amino acids. Germline CDR1 reads MGHRA; CDR2 reads YSYEKL. Trimming left V 1 base short and J 6 bases short, with 15 bases between. CDR3 sequence reads: CASSQVLVLVHEKLFF. In DNA, the CDR3 is TGCGCCAGCAGCCAAGTTCTGGTACTGGTTCATGAAAAACTGTTTTTT.

At least ten counts were recorded for this clonotype. The V and J genes are TRBV29-1 and TRBJ2-1; 9 bases align to TRBD1. This CDR3 region has 14 residues. The V segment lost 7 bases and the J segment 6 bases; nucleotides outside the gene matches: 10. Germline CDR1 reads SQVTM; CDR2 reads ANQGSEA. The CDR3 bases are TGCAGCGCCACGAGGACAGGGGCTCTCAATGAGCAGTTCTTC. It codes for CSATRTGALNEQFF.

This clonotype was counted many times. The chain recombines TRBV7-9 with TRBJ2-3; 9 nucleotides match TRBD1. The CDR3 is made up of 16 amino acids. The ends lost 5 bases at V and 4 bases at J; junction bases unmatched: 10. Germline CDR1 SEHNR, CDR2 FQNEAQ (reference sequence). The CDR3 sequence: CASSIMRDRAADTQYF. CDR3 nucleotides: TGTGCCAGCAGCATCATGCGGGACAGGGCCGCAGATACGCAGTATTTT.

J is TRBJ2-1 and V is TRBV20-1; 11 positions agree with TRBD2. CDR3 length equals 15 residues. Germline CDR1 DFQATT, CDR2 SNEGSKA (reference sequence). V trimming: 6 bases; J trimming: 3 bases; junction bases outside the gene matches: 7. The CDR3 sequence: CSAPPGTSGYNEQFF. The CDR3 DNA reads as TGCAGTGCCCCCCCTGGGACTAGCGGCTACAATGAGCAGTTCTTC.

To note about this clonotype: A far larger clone is one nucleotide away, so this likely arose from a read error. V is TRBV4-3 and J is TRBJ2-7, with TRBD2 identical over 13 bases. CDR3 size: 16 residues. The junction had 12 bases not matched to a gene; V was cut back by 6 bases and J by 7 bases. Germline CDR1 LGHNA, CDR2 YSLEER. The CDR3 DNA is TGCGCCAGCAGGGACAGGACTAGCGGGAGTCCGAATGAGCAGTACTTC. Translated, it gives CASRDRTSGSPNEQYF.

Points on this clonotype: A single base is all that separates this from a far larger clone, so a read error is likely. This chain links TRBV6-2 or TRBV6-3 with TRBJ2-7, with 11 nucleotides matching TRBD1. The trim removed 5 bases at V and 7 bases at J, leaving 10 bases unmatched. Germline values: CDR1 MNHEY, CDR2 SVGEGT. The CDR3 contains 15 residues. The CDR3 spells CASSTRWTGGNEQYF. The CDR3, as DNA: TGTGCCAGCAGTACCCGATGGACAGGGGGCAATGAGCAGTACTTC.

This clonotype was seen a few times. A much larger clone differs from this one at a single base, so this may be a read error. The chain links TRBV18 to TRBJ2-1, with a weak D call TRBD1 (5 bases). Trimming left V 3 bases short and J 10 bases short, with 10 bases between. This CDR3 has 12 amino acids. The V gene's germline CDR1 is KGHSH and CDR2 LQKENI. The CDR3 reads CASSPQGNEQFF. The CDR3 coding sequence is TGTGCCAGCTCACCGCAGGGAAACGAGCAGTTCTTC.

Ten or more counts support this clonotype. The chain combines TRBV24-1 with TRBJ1-2, with 10 bases that match TRBD1. The CDR3 totals 14 residues. In germline, CDR1 is KGHDR, CDR2 SFDVKD. Unmatched junction bases numbered 2, after V lost 2 bases and J lost 6 bases. The CDR3 region has the DNA TGTGCCACCAGTGATTCGGGACAGGGGCATGGCTACACCTTC. Translated, it gives CATSDSGQGHGYTF.

This clonotype turned up a few times. The chain joins TRBV27 to TRBJ2-2, with a weak D call TRBD1 (5 bases). CDR1 is MNHEY, CDR2 SMNVEV, per germline (reference sequence). The V and J ends lost 8 bases and 1 base respectively, with 11 bases between them. This CDR3 comprises 14 residues. The CDR3 reads CASSRQLNTGELFF. CDR3 bases: TGTGCCAGCTCCCGACAGCTGAACACCGGGGAGCTGTTTTTT.

This clonotype was counted ten times or more. This rearrangement joins TRBV18 to TRBJ2-7; D not certain. The CDR3 is 13 amino acids. CDR1 KGHSH and CDR2 LQKENI come from the germline V gene. Trimming shortened V by 5 bases and J by 4 bases, and 12 bases separated the two germline ends. The CDR3 region has the DNA TGTGCCAGCTCAAGGGATCACGGTTACGAGCAGTACTTC. This translates into CASSRDHGYEQYF.

This clonotype was detected ten times or more. The genes are TRBV5-1 and TRBJ2-1, with TRBD2 identical over 8 bases. The CDR3 has 21 residues. From germline, CDR1 is SGHRS and CDR2 YFSETQ. V lost 0 bases and J lost 8; bases outside the gene matches: 25. As DNA, the CDR3 is TGCGCCAGCAGCTTGGAACTGCCGGATAACGGGAGGGAATCTATAGGCGATGAGCAGTTCTTC. Protein: CASSLELPDNGRESIGDEQFF.

Many counts were recorded for this clonotype. The CDR3 reads CATSSWGHSTYEQYF. CDR3 nucleotide sequence: TGTGCCACCAGCAGCTGGGGACATTCAACCTACGAGCAGTACTTC. This chain joins TRBV15 and TRBJ2-7, with a tentative D call TRBD1 (6 bases). Germline V gene sequence: CDR1 LNHNV, CDR2 YYDKDF (reference sequence). The CDR3 consists of 15 residues. Deletions cut 3 bases from V and 2 bases from J, with 14 bases between.

This clonotype was detected ten times or more. This chain connects TRBV29-1 to TRBJ2-7; 9 bases line up with TRBD2. Per the germline V gene, CDR1 is SQVTM and CDR2 is ANQGSEA. CDR3 length equals 12 residues. V shed 4 bases, J shed 5 bases, and the junction held 3 bases outside the gene matches. The CDR3 sequence: CSVVIAGDEQYF. In nucleotides, the CDR3 is TGCAGCGTTGTAATAGCGGGAGACGAGCAGTACTTC.

In this sample, this clonotype turned up many times. The chain joins TRBV9 to TRBJ2-7; D is perhaps TRBD2 (5 bases). Germline CDR1 reads SGDLS; CDR2 reads YYNGEE. The V gene lost 1 base and the J gene lost 5 bases, with 13 bases spanning the gap. The CDR3 has 14 amino acids. The CDR3 coding sequence is TGTGCCAGCAGCGTATCCCCTTTCGGGGACGAGCAGTACTTC. It specifies CASSVSPFGDEQYF.

This chain joins TRBV6-8 and TRBJ1-5, with D possibly TRBD1 on 5 matching bases. CDR3 length equals 15 residues. V was trimmed by 0 bases and J by 3 bases, leaving 9 bases between them. The germline gives CDR1 MNHGY, CDR2 SAAAGT. This chain's CDR3 is CASSYSRQINQPQHF. The CDR3 DNA is TGTGCCAGCAGTTACTCGAGACAGATCAATCAGCCCCAGCATTTT.

This clonotype appeared many times. The J gene is TRBJ1-1, the V gene TRBV28; TRBD1 matches 9 bases. CDR3 length: 15 residues. V gave up 8 bases and J gave up 4 bases; unmatched junction bases: 11. CDR1 is MDHEN, CDR2 SYDVKM, per germline. The CDR3 loop is CASSPMGQGGTEAFF. CDR3 nucleotide sequence: TGTGCCAGCTCGCCAATGGGACAGGGTGGCACTGAAGCTTTCTTT. Variable domain in full (rest from reference TRBV28 and TRBJ1-1): DVKVTQSSRYLVKRTGEKVFLECVQDMDHENMFWYRQDPGLGLRLIYFSYDVKMKEKGDIPEGYSVSREKKERFSLILESASTNQTSMYLCASSPMGQGGTEAFFGQGTRLTVV.

This clonotype was seen repeatedly, ten times or more. The chain couples TRBV5-5 to TRBJ1-5; 8 positions match TRBD1. The CDR3 runs 15 residues. The germline V gene encodes CDR1 SGHKS and CDR2 YYEKEE (reference sequence). Trimming at V came to 3 bases and at J to 6 bases, leaving 8 bases not matched to a gene. The DNA for the CDR3 is TGTGCCAGCAGCTCGCAGGGACAGGCAGGTCAGCCCCAGCATTTT. Translation gives CASSSQGQAGQPQHF.

This clonotype has at least ten counts. The chain couples TRBV6-2 or TRBV6-3 to TRBJ2-2; either TRBD1 or TRBD2 may supply D (5 bases each). The V end lost 8 bases, the J end lost 4 bases, and 8 bases lay between the germline ends. The V gene's germline CDR1 is MNHEY and CDR2 SVGEGT. This CDR3 has 12 amino acids. The CDR3 loop is CASGGVTGELFF. CDR3 DNA sequence: TGTGCCAGCGGGGGTGTCACCGGGGAGCTGTTTTTT.

This clonotype appeared many times. The chain uses TRBV30 and TRBJ2-7; D tentatively fits TRBD1 or TRBD2 (5 bases each). The ends were cut back, 0 bases at V and 0 bases at J, with 18 bases in the middle. Germline lookup yields CDR1 GTSNPN and CDR2 SVGIG (reference sequence). CDR3 length: 17 amino acids. CDR3 protein: CAWSVLRGEGNSYEQYF. The CDR3 DNA follows: TGTGCCTGGAGTGTATTAAGGGGTGAGGGAAACTCCTACGAGCAGTACTTC.

A word on this clonotype: A far larger clone differs by one base, so this is likely a read error. Lacking the conserved final phenylalanine or tryptophan, this CDR3 likely reflects a read error. This sequence joins TRBV3-1 and TRBJ2-5; 11 bases are a match to TRBD2. Unmatched junction bases numbered 9, after V lost 0 bases and J lost 6 bases. Germline V gene lookup returns CDR1 LGHDT and CDR2 YNNKEL (reference sequence). The length of the CDR3 is 17 residues. CDR3 region: CASSQDLLAGGAQTQYS. CDR3 DNA: TGTGCCAGCAGCCAAGATCTTTTAGCGGGAGGGGCCCAGACCCAGTACTCC.

In this sample, this clonotype turned up a few times. This chain connects TRBV12-3 or TRBV12-4 to TRBJ2-7, with D possibly matching TRBD2 (6 bases). V was cut by 3 bases and J by 9 bases, with 12 bases left in between. The CDR3 spans 12 residues. CDR3 residues: CASSFQSGRQYF. The CDR3 DNA follows: TGTGCCAGCAGTTTCCAAAGCGGGCGGCAGTACTTC.